What follows are 6 T cell receptor beta chains derived from one specimen sequenced in a study of T-cell memory formation after mild COVID-19. TCRdb re-derived calls from the 5' RACE reads in MiXCR, one entry per CDR3 protein. The sample gives 210,000 or so distinct CDR3 sequences, around 17% of which show up once; 2% to 3% is in the top ten. The sequenced sample consisted of PBMCs or a T cell subset sorted from them (not recorded which). Every receptor here comes from an adult woman who had mild COVID-19 (a few samples of this study predate the infection). Cell type and time point are not known.

The V call is TRBV5-6, the J call TRBJ1-2; D is uncertain. V was shortened by 2 bases and J by 0 bases, with 5 bases between the two germline ends. Germline V gives CDR1 SGHDT, CDR2 YYEEEE. This CDR3 region has 13 residues. The CDR3, as DNA: TGTGCCAGCAGCTTCGGGACTAACTATGGCTACACCTTC. This encodes CASSFGTNYGYTF. The whole variable domain, filled in from reference TRBV5-6 and TRBJ1-2, reads DAGVTQSPTHLIKTRGQQVTLRCSPKSGHDTVSWYQQALGQGPQFIFQYYEEEERQRGNFPDRFSGHQFPNYSSELNVNALLLGDSALYLCASSFGTNYGYTFGSGTRLTVV.

This clonotype has only a few counts. For the CDR3, the DNA is TGTGCCAGCAGCTTAGAGGCAGGGAACACTGAAGCTTTCTTT. Translation: CASSLEAGNTEAFF. This chain joins TRBV7-8 and TRBJ1-1; D call uncertain. The CDR3 consists of 14 residues. Germline CDR1 is SGHVS and CDR2 is FQNEAQ. Trimming stripped 1 base from V and 1 base from J, with 7 bases between.

This chain links TRBV29-1 with TRBJ2-3; 10 bases map to TRBD2. Germline V gene data show CDR1 as SQVTM and CDR2 as ANQGSEA. The ends lost 5 bases at V and 3 bases at J; junction bases unmatched: 8. The CDR3 spans 15 residues. Here the CDR3 DNA reads TGCAGCGTTATCGCAGCGGGAGGGCTGACAGATACGCAGTATTTT. Its translation is CSVIAAGGLTDTQYF.

The chain carries TRBV7-3 and TRBJ2-4; possibly TRBD1 for D (6 bases). V was pared by 6 bases and J by 3 bases, with 12 bases between. Germline CDR1 SGHTA, CDR2 FQGTGA. The CDR3 has 14 residues. CDR3 nucleotide sequence: TGTGCCAGCAGTATAGGGGGAAGCAAAAACATTCAGTACTTC. This sequence encodes CASSIGGSKNIQYF.

This clonotype was picked up a small number of times. The V call is TRBV5-6, the J call TRBJ2-7; maybe TRBD1 (5 bases). This CDR3 is 15 amino acids long. Germline loops: CDR1 SGHDT, CDR2 YYEEEE. V lost 6 bases and J 2 bases, leaving 18 bases between the germline ends. The CDR3 loop reads CASMSRQLNPYEQYF. The CDR3, as DNA: TGTGCCAGCATGTCGAGACAGCTAAACCCCTACGAGCAGTACTTC.

CDR3 nucleotide sequence: TGTGCCACCAGTGGCCCAGGGGGCGCGGTTACAGAGACCCAGTACTTC. Translated: CATSGPGGAVTETQYF. The V call is TRBV24-1, the J call TRBJ2-5, with 8 bases that match TRBD1. Germline lookup yields CDR1 KGHDR and CDR2 SFDVKD. This CDR3 is built from 16 residues. The V gene end was trimmed by 5 bases and the J gene end by 4 bases; junction bases not matched to a gene: 11.